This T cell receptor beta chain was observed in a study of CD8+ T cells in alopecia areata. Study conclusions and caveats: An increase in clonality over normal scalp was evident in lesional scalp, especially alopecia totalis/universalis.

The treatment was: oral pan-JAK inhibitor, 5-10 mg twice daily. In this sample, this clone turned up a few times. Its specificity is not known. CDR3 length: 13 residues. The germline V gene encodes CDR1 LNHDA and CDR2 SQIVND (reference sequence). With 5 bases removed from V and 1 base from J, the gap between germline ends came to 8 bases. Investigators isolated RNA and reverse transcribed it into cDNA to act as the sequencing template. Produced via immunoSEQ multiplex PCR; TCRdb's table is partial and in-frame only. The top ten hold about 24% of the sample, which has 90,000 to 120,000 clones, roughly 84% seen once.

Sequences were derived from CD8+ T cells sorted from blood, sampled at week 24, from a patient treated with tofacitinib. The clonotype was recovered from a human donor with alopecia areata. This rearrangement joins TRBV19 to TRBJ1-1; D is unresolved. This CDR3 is CASSSRANTEAFF. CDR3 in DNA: TGTGCCAGTAGTTCTAGGGCGAACACTGAAGCTTTCTTT.